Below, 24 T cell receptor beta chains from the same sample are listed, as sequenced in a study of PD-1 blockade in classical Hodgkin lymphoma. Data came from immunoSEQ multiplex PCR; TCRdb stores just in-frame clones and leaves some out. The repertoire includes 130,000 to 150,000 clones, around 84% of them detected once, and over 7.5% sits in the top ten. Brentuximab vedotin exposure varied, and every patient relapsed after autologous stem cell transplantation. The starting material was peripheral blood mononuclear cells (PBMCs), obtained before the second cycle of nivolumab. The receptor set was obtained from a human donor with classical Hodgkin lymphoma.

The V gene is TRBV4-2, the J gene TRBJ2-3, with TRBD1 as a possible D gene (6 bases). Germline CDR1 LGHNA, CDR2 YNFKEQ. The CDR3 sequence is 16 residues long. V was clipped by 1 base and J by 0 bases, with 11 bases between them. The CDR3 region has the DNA TGTGCCAGCAGCCAAGGGAACAGGGTGAGCACAGATACGCAGTATTTT. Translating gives CASSQGNRVSTDTQYF.

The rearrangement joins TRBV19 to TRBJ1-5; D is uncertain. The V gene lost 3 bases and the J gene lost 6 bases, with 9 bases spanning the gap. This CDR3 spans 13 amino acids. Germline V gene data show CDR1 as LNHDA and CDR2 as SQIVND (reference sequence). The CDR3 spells CASSMEEVQPQHF. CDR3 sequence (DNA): TGTGCCAGTAGTATGGAGGAGGTTCAGCCCCAGCATTTT. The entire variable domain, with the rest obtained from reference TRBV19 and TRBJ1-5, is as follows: DGGITQSPKYLFRKEGQNVTLSCEQNLNHDAMYWYRQDPGQGLRLIYYSQIVNDFQKGDIAEGYSVSREKKESFPLTVTSAQKNPTAFYLCASSMEEVQPQHFGDGTRLSIL.

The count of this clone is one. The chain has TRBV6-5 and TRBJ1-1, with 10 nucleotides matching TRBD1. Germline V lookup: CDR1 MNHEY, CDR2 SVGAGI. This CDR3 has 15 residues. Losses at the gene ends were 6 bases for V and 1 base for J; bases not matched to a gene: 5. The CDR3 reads CASRTRQGANTEAFF. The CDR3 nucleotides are TGTGCCAGCAGAACGAGACAGGGGGCGAACACTGAAGCTTTCTTT.

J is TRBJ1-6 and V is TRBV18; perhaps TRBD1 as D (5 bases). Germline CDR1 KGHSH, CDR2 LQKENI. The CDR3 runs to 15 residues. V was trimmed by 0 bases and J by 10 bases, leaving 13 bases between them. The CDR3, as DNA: TGTGCCAGCTCACCACCGGCCAGGGTGAACTCACCCCTCCACTTT. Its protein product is CASSPPARVNSPLHF.

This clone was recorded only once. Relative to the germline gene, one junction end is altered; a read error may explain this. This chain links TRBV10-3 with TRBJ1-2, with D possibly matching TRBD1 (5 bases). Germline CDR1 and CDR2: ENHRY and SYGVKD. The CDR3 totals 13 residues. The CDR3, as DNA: TGTGCCAGCAGTGACAGACAGTTCTATGGCTACACCTTC. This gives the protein CASSDRQFYGYTF.

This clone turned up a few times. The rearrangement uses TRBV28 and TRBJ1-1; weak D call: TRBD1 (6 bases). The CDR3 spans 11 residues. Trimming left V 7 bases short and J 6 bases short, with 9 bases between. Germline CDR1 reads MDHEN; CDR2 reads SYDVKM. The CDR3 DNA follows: TGTGCCAGCAATCACAGGGCTGAAGCTTTCTTT. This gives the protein CASNHRAEAFF.

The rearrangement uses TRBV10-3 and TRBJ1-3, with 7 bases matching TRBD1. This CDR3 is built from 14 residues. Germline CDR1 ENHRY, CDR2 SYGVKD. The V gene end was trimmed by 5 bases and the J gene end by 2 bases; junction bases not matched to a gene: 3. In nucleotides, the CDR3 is TGTGCCATCAGTTTGACAGGGACTGGAAACACCATATATTTT. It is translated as CAISLTGTGNTIYF.

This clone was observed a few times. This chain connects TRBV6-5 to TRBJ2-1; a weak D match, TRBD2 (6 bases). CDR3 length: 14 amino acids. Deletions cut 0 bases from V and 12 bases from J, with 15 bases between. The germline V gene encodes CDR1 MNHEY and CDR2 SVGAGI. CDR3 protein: CASSYSAGPGRQFF. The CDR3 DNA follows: TGTGCCAGCAGTTACTCGGCGGGGCCGGGAAGGCAGTTCTTC.

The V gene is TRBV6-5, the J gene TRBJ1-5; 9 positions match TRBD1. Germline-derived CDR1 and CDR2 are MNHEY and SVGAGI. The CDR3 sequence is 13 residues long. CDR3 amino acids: CASGDRGLQPQHF. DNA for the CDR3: TGTGCGAGCGGCGACAGGGGGTTACAGCCCCAGCATTTT.

The CDR3 bases are TGCGCCAGCAGACTACGAGACAAGCGCACAGATACGCAGTATTTT. Translating it yields CASRLRDKRTDTQYF. The chain joins TRBV5-1 to TRBJ2-3; D unclear. Germline values: CDR1 SGHRS, CDR2 YFSETQ. CDR3 length equals 15 residues. Trimming took 5 bases from V and 1 from J, leaving 14 bases between them.

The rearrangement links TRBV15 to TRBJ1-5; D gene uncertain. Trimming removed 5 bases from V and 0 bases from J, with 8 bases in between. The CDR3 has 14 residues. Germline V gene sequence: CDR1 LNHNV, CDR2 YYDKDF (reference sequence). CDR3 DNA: TGTGCCACCAGCTACCGGGATAGCAATCAGCCCCAGCATTTT. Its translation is CATSYRDSNQPQHF.

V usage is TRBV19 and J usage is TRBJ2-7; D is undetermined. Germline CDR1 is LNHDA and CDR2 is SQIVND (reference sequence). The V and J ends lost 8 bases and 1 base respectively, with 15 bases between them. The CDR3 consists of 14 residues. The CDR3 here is CASGSEYPSYEQYF. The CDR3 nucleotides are TGTGCCAGTGGGTCAGAATACCCGTCCTACGAGCAGTACTTC.

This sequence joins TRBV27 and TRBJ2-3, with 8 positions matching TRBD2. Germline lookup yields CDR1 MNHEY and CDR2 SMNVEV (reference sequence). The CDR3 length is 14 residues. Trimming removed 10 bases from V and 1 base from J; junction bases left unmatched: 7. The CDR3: CATTAGARTDTQYF. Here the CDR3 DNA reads TGTGCCACCACAGCGGGAGCCCGCACAGATACGCAGTATTTT.

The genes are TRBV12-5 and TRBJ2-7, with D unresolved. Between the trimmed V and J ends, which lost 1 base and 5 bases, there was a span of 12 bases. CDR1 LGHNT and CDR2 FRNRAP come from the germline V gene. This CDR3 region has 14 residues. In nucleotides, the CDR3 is TGTGCTAGTGGTTTGGACTCCACCGCCGACGAGCAGTACTTC. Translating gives CASGLDSTADEQYF. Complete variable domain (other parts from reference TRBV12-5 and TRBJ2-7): DARVTQTPRHKVTEMGQEVTMRCQPILGHNTVFWYRQTMMQGLELLAYFRNRAPLDDSGMPKDRFSAEMPDATLATLKIQPSEPRDSAVYFCASGLDSTADEQYFGPGTRLTVT.

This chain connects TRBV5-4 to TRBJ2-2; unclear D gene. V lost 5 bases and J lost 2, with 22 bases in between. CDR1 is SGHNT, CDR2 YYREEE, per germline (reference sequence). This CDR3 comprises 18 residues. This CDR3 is CASRGWPNSGKNTGELFF. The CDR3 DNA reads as TGTGCCAGCAGAGGGTGGCCGAACAGTGGGAAAAACACCGGGGAGCTGTTTTTT.

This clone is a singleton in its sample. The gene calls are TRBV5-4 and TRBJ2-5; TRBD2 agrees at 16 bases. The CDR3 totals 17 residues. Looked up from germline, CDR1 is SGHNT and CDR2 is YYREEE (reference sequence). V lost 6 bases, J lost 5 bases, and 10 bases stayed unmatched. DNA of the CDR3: TGTGCCAGCAACCCAGGGACTAGCGGGAGGGCCGGGGAGACCCAGTACTTC. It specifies CASNPGTSGRAGETQYF.

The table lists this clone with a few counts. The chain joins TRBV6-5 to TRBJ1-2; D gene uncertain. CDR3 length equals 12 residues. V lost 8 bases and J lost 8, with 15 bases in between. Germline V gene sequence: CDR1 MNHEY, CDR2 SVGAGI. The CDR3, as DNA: TGTGCCAGCCGCCTTGGGTTATTAGGCTACACCTTC. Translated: CASRLGLLGYTF.

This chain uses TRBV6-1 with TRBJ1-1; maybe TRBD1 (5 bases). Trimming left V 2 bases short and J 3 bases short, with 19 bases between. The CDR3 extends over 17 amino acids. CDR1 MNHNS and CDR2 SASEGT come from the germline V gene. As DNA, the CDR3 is TGTGCCAGCAGTGAAAGGAAGGGGCGCATCACGGACACTGAAGCTTTCTTT. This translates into CASSERKGRITDTEAFF.

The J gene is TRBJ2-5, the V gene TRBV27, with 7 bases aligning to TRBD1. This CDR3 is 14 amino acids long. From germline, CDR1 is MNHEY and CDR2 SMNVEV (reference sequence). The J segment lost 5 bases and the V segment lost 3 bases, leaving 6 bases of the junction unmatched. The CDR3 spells CASSFRTGWETQYF. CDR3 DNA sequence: TGTGCCAGCAGTTTTAGGACAGGTTGGGAGACCCAGTACTTC.

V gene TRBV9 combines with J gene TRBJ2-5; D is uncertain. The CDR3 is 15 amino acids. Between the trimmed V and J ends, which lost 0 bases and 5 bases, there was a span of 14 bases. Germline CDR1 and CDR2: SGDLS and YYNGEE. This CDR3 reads CASSVDLGQWETQYF. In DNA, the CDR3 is TGTGCCAGCAGCGTAGATCTCGGGCAGTGGGAGACCCAGTACTTC.

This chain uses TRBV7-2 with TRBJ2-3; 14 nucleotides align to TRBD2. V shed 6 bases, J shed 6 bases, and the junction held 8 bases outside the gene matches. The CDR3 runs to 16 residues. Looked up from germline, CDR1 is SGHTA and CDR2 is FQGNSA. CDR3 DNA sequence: TGTGCCAGCAGTTCGACTAGCGGGGGGGCCCCGGATACGCAGTATTTT. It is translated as CASSSTSGGAPDTQYF.

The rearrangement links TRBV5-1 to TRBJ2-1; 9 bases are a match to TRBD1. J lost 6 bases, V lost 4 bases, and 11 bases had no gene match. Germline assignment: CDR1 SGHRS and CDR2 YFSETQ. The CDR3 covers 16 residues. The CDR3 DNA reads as TGCGCCAGCAGCCTCACAGGGGGCGAAGGTAGCAATGAGCAGTTCTTC. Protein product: CASSLTGGEGSNEQFF.

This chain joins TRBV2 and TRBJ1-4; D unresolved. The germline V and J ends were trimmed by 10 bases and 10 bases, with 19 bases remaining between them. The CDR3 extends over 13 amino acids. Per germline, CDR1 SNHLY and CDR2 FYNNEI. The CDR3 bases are TGTGCCACCTACTCGGGGTTTCGTGGAAAACTGTTTTTT. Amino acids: CATYSGFRGKLFF.

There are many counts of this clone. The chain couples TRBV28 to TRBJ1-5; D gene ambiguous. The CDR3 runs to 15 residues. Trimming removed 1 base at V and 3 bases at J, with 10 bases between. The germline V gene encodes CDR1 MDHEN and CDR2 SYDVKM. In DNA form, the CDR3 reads TGTGCCAGCAGTTTATCATGGAATATCAATCAGCCCCAGCATTTT. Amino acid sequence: CASSLSWNINQPQHF.